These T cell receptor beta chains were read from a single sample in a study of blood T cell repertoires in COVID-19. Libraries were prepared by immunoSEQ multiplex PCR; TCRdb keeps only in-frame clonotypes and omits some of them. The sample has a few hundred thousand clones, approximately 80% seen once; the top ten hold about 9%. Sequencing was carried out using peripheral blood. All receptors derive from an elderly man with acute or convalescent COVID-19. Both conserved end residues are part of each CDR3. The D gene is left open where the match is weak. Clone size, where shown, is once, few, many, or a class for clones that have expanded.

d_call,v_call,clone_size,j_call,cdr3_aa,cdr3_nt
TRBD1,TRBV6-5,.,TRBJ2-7,CASSYQGQGSGEQYF,TGTGCCAGCAGTTACCAGGGACAGGGGTCGGGCGAGCAGTACTTC
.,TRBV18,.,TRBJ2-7,CASSRGSGYEQYF,TGTGCCAGCTCCCGGGGGTCCGGCTACGAGCAGTACTTC
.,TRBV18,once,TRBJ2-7,CASSFTDYEQYF,TGTGCCAGCTCATTCACAGACTACGAGCAGTACTTC
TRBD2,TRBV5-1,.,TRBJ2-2,CASQGLAGYANTGELFF,TGCGCCAGCCAGGGACTAGCGGGGTACGCGAACACCGGGGAGCTGTTTTTT
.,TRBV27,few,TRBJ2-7,CASLRGSEQYF,TGTGCCAGTCTAAGGGGCAGCGAGCAGTACTTC
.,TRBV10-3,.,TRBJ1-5,CAIKSGLGEPQHF,TGTGCCATAAAATCAGGGTTAGGAGAGCCCCAGCATTTT
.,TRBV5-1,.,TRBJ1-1,CASSLGAAMNTEAFF,TGCGCCAGCAGCTTGGGCGCGGCTATGAACACTGAAGCTTTCTTT
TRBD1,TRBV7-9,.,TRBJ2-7,CASSLGQTSYEQYF,TGTGCCAGCAGCTTGGGACAGACCTCCTACGAGCAGTACTTC
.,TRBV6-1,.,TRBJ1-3,CASSESSRQAGNTIYF,TGTGCCAGCAGTGAATCATCTCGGCAGGCAGGAAACACCATATATTTT
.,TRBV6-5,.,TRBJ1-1,CASRGGLSNTEAFF,TGTGCCAGCAGGGGCGGACTTTCGAACACTGAAGCTTTCTTT
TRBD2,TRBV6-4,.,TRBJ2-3,CASSGAGVDTQYF,TGTGCCAGCTCCGGCGCGGGAGTGGATACGCAGTATTTT
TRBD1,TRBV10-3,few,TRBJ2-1,CAISESWDSAKFF,TGTGCCATCAGTGAGTCGTGGGACAGCGCGAAGTTCTTC
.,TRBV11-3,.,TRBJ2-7,CASSLRTGEQYF,TGTGCCAGCAGCTTAAGGACGGGAGAGCAGTACTTC
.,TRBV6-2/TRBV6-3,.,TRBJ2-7,CASSLGHPKTYEQYF,TGTGCCAGCAGTCTCGGACACCCAAAGACCTACGAGCAGTACTTC
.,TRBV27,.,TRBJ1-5,CASSLSPNWGVSNQPQHF,TGTGCCAGCAGTTTATCGCCGAATTGGGGGGTAAGCAATCAGCCCCAGCATTTT
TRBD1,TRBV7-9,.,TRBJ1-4,CASSSRDRGNEKLFF,TGTGCCAGCAGCTCCCGGGACAGAGGAAATGAAAAACTGTTTTTT
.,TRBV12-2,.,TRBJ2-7,CASRLGLAPCEQYF,TGTGCAAGTCGCTTGGGACTAGCTCCCTGCGAGCAGTACTTC
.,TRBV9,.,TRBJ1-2,CASSVTPWESWEDGYTF,TGTGCCAGCAGCGTGACCCCGTGGGAGTCTTGGGAGGATGGCTACACCTTC
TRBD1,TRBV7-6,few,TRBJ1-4,CASSLGPGTGIEKLFF,TGTGCCAGCAGCTTAGGCCCCGGGACAGGGATTGAAAAACTGTTTTTT
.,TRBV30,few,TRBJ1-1,CAWSVQWNTEAFF,TGTGCCTGGAGTGTACAGTGGAACACTGAAGCTTTCTTT
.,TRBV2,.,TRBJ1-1,CASSDNRRGGTEAFF,TGTGCCAGCAGTGATAATCGCCGGGGTGGCACTGAAGCTTTCTTT
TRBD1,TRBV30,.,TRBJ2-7,CAWSVRDRVRSEQYF,TGTGCCTGGAGTGTACGGGACAGGGTTCGTTCCGAGCAGTACTTC
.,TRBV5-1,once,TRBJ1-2,CASSFTEYGYTF,TGCGCCAGCAGCTTCACTGAATACGGCTACACCTTC
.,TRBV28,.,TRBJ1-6,CASRYRDGNSPLHF,TGTGCCAGCAGGTACAGGGACGGTAATTCACCCCTCCACTTT
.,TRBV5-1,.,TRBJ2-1,CASSHGQTGEQFF,TGCGCCAGCAGCCATGGACAGACAGGAGAGCAGTTCTTC
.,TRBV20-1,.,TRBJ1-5,CSASRGRGNQPQHF,TGCAGTGCTAGTCGGGGGAGGGGGAATCAGCCCCAGCATTTT
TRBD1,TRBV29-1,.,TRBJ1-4,CSVATGGDEKLFF,TGCAGCGTCGCTACAGGGGGCGATGAAAAACTGTTTTTT
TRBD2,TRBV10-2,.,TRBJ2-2,CASSESTTGGRTGELFF,TGCGCCAGCAGTGAGTCGACGACGGGGGGGCGTACCGGGGAGCTGTTTTTT
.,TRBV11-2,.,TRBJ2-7,CASSSRWGPSYEQYF,TGTGCCAGCAGCTCACGGTGGGGGCCCTCCTACGAGCAGTACTTC
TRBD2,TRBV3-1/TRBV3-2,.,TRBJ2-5,CASSNPTSGRPETQYF,TGTGCCAGCAGCAACCCGACTAGCGGGAGACCGGAGACCCAGTACTTC
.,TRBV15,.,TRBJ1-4,CATSRDSHVRLFF,TGTGCCACCAGCAGAGATTCCCACGTTAGACTGTTTTTT
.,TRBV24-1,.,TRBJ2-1,CATSDQGRHEQFF,TGTGCCACCAGTGATCAGGGTAGGCATGAGCAGTTCTTC
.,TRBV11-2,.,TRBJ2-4,CASSFATARINIQYF,TGTGCCAGCAGCTTCGCTACCGCGAGGATAAACATTCAGTACTTC
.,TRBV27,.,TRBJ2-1,CASSLGGYNEQFF,TGTGCCAGCAGTTTAGGAGGCTACAATGAGCAGTTCTTC
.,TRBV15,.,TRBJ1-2,CATSRPSTENYGYTF,TGTGCCACCAGCAGACCGTCGACGGAGAACTATGGCTACACCTTC
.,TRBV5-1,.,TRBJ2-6,CASSLAVGVSGANVLTF,TGCGCCAGCAGCTTGGCCGTAGGGGTCTCTGGGGCCAACGTCCTGACTTTC
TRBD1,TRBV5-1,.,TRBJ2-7,CASSSQGQAAYEQYF,TGCGCCAGCAGCTCCCAAGGACAGGCGGCCTACGAGCAGTACTTC
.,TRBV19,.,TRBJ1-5,CASSMAGTYSNQPQHF,TGTGCCAGTAGTATGGCAGGGACTTATAGCAATCAGCCCCAGCATTTT
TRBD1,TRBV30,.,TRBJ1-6,CAWSVTGANSPLHF,TGTGCCTGGAGTGTGACAGGGGCTAATTCACCCCTCCACTTT